The clone carrying this TCR beta chain appeared once. Its target is not known. TCR sequencing covered a few patients who responded to pembrolizumab. The data belong to a study of PD-1 blockade in mismatch repair-deficient tumors. General study findings and limits: Tumor-resident clones, often undetectable pretreatment in blood, expanded then contracted after pembrolizumab.

Clones were read by immunoSEQ multiplex PCR, and TCRdb kept only the in-frame ones, dropping some. The sample contains about 79,000 clones, roughly 80% of which appear only once. The source of this sequence is an adult with mismatch repair-deficient cancer. The sample here was peripheral blood, taken 44 weeks after starting pembrolizumab.

CDR3 coding DNA: TGTGCCAGCACCTTGACTAGCGGGAGTATAGATACGCAGTATTTT. Translation gives CASTLTSGSIDTQYF. This chain connects TRBV27 to TRBJ2-3; 12 positions agree with TRBD2. V was clipped by 7 bases and J by 5 bases; unmatched bases: 7. The CDR3 is made up of 15 amino acids. Per germline, CDR1 MNHEY and CDR2 SMNVEV (reference sequence).